This TCR beta chain originates from a study of shared clonotypes between healthy human individuals. A note on this clone: Its antigen is as yet unknown.

Points from the study as a whole: On the whole, naive subsets had larger estimated richness than memory subsets had.

Profiling relied on immunoSEQ multiplex PCR, and the TCRdb table lists in-frame clones only, not all of them. The sample includes roughly 1,600,000 clones, 98% to 99% of them seen just once. The CDR3 covers 11 residues. V was clipped by 3 bases and J by 5 bases, with 5 bases between them. The germline CDR1 and CDR2 sequences are KGHSH and LQKENI. V usage is TRBV18 and J usage is TRBJ2-7; D not resolved. The receptor comes from a man aged 30-40 years in good health. Material for sequencing was naive CD4+ T cells sorted from blood. Subset of the sample: CD45RA+ positively selected. CDR3 region: CASSPANEQYF. The CDR3 nucleotides are TGTGCCAGCTCACCGGCCAACGAGCAGTACTTC.